This T cell receptor (beta chain) was recovered during a study of neurological immune-mediated disorders. The group of healthy controls was made up of people who were blood bank volunteers in Maryland, USA. Sorted libraries used some 1 million CD4+ or CD8+ T cells. The V end lost 6 bases, the J end lost 3 bases, and 11 bases lay between the germline ends. CDR3 length equals 13 residues. Germline assignment: CDR1 SGHRS and CDR2 YFSETQ. General observations from the study: The absence of shared CDR3 amino acid sequences among expanded clones across subjects suggests private repertoires in all groups.

The cDNA was synthesized by means of template-switch 5'RACE, which was carried out with 10-nucleotide random UMIs. Via MiXCR, TCRdb re-called the 5' RACE reads, giving one row per CDR3 protein. There are fewer than 40,000 distinct CDR3 sequences in the sample; under 5% occur only once, and about 23% lies in the top ten. There are many counts of this clonotype. The antigen remains undetermined. Sequencing was performed on CD4+ T cells from blood. The gene calls are TRBV5-1 and TRBJ2-3, with D hard to call. The sequence was collected from a middle-aged woman in good health. The CDR3 nucleotides are TGCGCCAGCAAGGAGCTACTGACAGATACGCAGTATTTT. This codes for CASKELLTDTQYF.